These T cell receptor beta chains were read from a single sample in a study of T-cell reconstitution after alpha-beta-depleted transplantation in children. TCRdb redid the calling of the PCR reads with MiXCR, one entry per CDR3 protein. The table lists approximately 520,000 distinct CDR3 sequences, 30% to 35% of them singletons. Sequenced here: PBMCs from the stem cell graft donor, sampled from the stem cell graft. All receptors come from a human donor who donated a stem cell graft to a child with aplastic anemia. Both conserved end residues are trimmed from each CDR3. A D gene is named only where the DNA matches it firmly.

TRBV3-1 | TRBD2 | ASTLGLAGPHEQF
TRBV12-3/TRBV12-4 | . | ASSLHGSSYEQY
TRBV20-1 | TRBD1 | SATDRGRGNEQF
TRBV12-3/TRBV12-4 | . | ASSPLRLDNEQF
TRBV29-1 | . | SVSRDSNQPQH
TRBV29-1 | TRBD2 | SVGGTSTYEQF
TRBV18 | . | ASSPQSGNTEAF
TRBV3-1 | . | ASSRVGSSSYNEQF
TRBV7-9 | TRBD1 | ASSLAGTGEY
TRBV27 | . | ASSSLGVEGLTYNEQF
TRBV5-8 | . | ASRPPVRETAKNIQY
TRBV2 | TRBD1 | ASGQFGTEYNSPLH
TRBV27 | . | ASSLSGQGAYEQY
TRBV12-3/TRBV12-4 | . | ASSCPTVEGQTLPEKLF
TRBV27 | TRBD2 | ASSLFSSGANTGELF
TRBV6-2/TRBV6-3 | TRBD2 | ATSLAGGGTEQF
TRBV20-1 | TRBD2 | SAETGGSYNEQF
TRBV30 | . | AWSTGRNQPQH
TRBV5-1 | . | ASSLSGVRVNEKLF
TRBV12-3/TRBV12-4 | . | ASSPGGRIEAF
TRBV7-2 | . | ASSLVRAVNTEAF
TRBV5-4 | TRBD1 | ASSVDRGPATGELF
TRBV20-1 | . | SARGPGGTDTQY
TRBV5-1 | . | ASSAQGARGNSPLH
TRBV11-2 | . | ASSSLGRNEKLF
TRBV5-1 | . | ASSLVPVNTEAF
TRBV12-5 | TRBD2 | ASASGLAGSEQF
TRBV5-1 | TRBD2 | ASSLVSGRAHEQY
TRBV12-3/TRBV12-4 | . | ASRSLHNTEAF
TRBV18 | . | ASSPTAPSTDTQY
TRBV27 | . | ASSLTGKLSTDTQY
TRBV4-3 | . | ASSQERRASEQY
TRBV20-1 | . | SASEGGDAKNIQY
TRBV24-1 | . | ATSDFSGGRTDTQY
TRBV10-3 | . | AISEGSDTGELF
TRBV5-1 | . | ASSLSEAGGLF
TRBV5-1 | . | ASSVDASGEQF
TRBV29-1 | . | GDGMGELF
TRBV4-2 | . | ASSQDRTATNEKLF
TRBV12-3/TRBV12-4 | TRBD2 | ASSLDSGTSGITQF
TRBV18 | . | ASSPPEGRAF
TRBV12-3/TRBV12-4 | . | ASSLVPGVLQLNYGYT
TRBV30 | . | AWRELAINEQF
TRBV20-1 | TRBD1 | SASNEGTGLNTEAF
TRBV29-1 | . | SVEPPADSYNEQF